The clone carrying this T cell receptor beta chain occurred a few times. The antigen is undetermined. Thyroid surgery was performed in patients who had received no treatment beforehand. This specimen comes from a study of metastatic and nonmetastatic thyroid tumors. The CDR3 loop spans 15 amino acids. V was cut by 6 bases and J by 9 bases, with 23 bases left in between. CDR1 and CDR2 from the germline V gene are SNHLY and FYNNEI. TCRdb recomputed clones from the PCR reads via MiXCR. This table has fewer than 18,000 clones, over 20% appearing once. General study findings and limits: Versus benign nodules, malignant thyroid tumors reportedly had significantly higher TCR beta diversity, in blood and tumor.

The chain joins TRBV2 to TRBJ1-2, with D maybe TRBD1 (5 bases). The source of this sequence is a female donor with papillary thyroid cancer or a benign thyroid nodule (not recorded which). Some clones in this sample may be carry-over from other donors' samples. The specimen was tumor tissue. CDR3 bases: TGTGCCAGCAGCTCTGAGAGAGGACACCTACTATGCTACACCTTC. Residues: CASSSERGHLLCYTF. Full variable domain (missing parts from reference TRBV2 and TRBJ1-2): EPEVTQTPSHQVTQMGQEVILRCVPISNHLYFYWYRQILGQKVEFLVSFYNNEISEKSEIFDDQFSVERPDGSNFTLKIRSTKLEDSAMYFCASSSERGHLLCYTFGSGTRLTVV.